These 19 T cell receptor beta chains were all obtained from the same sample, sequenced in a study of shared clonotypes between healthy human individuals (dated by TCRdb to about 2020). The library was built by means of the immunoSEQ multiplex PCR assay. Entries here come from immuneACCESS through TCRdb and include only in-frame sequences with V and J called. Some clones fail to appear in such tables; in the studies checked, an unresolved V gene covers under half of the shortfall, and the cause of the remainder is unknown. The sample includes around 2,000,000 clones, with 90% to 95% observed a single time. Under 2% of the sample is held by the ten biggest clonotypes. CD8 naive samples consisted of CD45RO-negative cells that were positively selected for CCR7, yielding a CD45RA+CCR7+ population without TemRA cells. The sequenced material came from naive CD8+ T cells from PBMCs. Explained via the paper, the cell subset or site label denotes: CD45RA+CCR7+. These receptors originate from a man between 18 and 29 years old in good health. Some clones in this sample may be carry-over from other donors' samples.

As regards this clone: The same CDR3 also results from other DNA sequences found in this sample. The chain links TRBV27 to TRBJ1-5; possible D gene TRBD1, 5 bases. Trimming pared 4 bases from V and 1 base from J, leaving 5 bases between. Germline-derived CDR1 and CDR2 are MNHEY and SMNVEV (reference sequence). The CDR3 is 13 amino acids. The CDR3 reads CASSWDSNQPQHF. In DNA, the CDR3 is TGTGCCAGCAGTTGGGACAGCAATCAGCCCCAGCATTTT.

This clone came up once. The same CDR3 arises from other DNA sequences in this sample as well. The J gene is TRBJ2-2, the V gene TRBV7-9; 9 positions match TRBD1. This CDR3 comprises 15 residues. The germline V gene has CDR1 SEHNR and CDR2 FQNEAQ (reference sequence). Trimming at V came to 4 bases and at J to 5 bases, leaving 5 bases not matched to a gene. CDR3 sequence (DNA): TGTGCCAGCAGCTCCGGACAGGGGAGGACCGGGGAGCTGTTTTTT. Translation gives CASSSGQGRTGELFF.

This chain connects TRBV7-9 to TRBJ1-2, with D possibly TRBD1 on 6 matching bases. CDR1 is SEHNR and CDR2 is FQNEAQ in the germline V gene (reference sequence). This CDR3 is 14 amino acids long. V shed 0 bases and J shed 8 bases, with 13 bases lying between them. This chain's CDR3 is CASSLAFGGSGYTF. The CDR3 region has the DNA TGTGCCAGCAGCTTAGCGTTCGGGGGCAGCGGCTACACCTTC.

The rearrangement links TRBV11-2 to TRBJ2-7; D is perhaps TRBD2 (5 bases). The CDR3 is 16 residues long. V dropped 3 bases and J dropped 3 bases, with 18 bases sitting between them. The V gene's germline CDR1 is SGHAT and CDR2 FQNNGV. CDR3 loop: CASSFGLAEGFYEQYF. Written as DNA, the CDR3 is TGTGCCAGCAGCTTTGGACTCGCAGAGGGATTCTACGAGCAGTACTTC. The variable domain in full, with the rest retrieved from reference TRBV11-2 and TRBJ2-7, is EAGVAQSPRYKIIEKRQSVAFWCNPISGHATLYWYQQILGQGPKLLIQFQNNGVVDDSQLPKDRFSAERLKGVDSTLKIQPAKLEDSAVYLCASSFGLAEGFYEQYFGPGTRLTVT.

Written as DNA, the CDR3 is TGTGCCAGCAGCCAAGCGGGAGTGGGTGCAGATACGCAGTATTTT. This gives the protein CASSQAGVGADTQYF. The chain couples TRBV7-2 to TRBJ2-3; 8 bases line up with TRBD2. Germline CDR1 reads SGHTA; CDR2 reads FQGNSA. The CDR3 extends over 15 amino acids. With 5 bases clipped from V and 4 bases from J, the junction kept 8 bases outside the gene matches.

The chain joins TRBV27 to TRBJ2-3; TRBD1 or TRBD2 may be the D gene (7 bases each). This CDR3 has 19 amino acids. Trimming cost V 5 bases and J 0 bases, with 24 bases left between them. Germline CDR1 is MNHEY and CDR2 is SMNVEV (reference sequence). In DNA form, the CDR3 reads TGTGCCAGCAGTGGGGAGACAGGGAACCTCGGGGGGAGCACAGATACGCAGTATTTT. It codes for CASSGETGNLGGSTDTQYF.

This rearrangement joins TRBV11-2 to TRBJ2-7, with 8 positions matching TRBD2. This CDR3 region has 17 residues. V lost 0 bases, J lost 7 bases, and 14 bases stayed unmatched. In germline, CDR1 is SGHAT, CDR2 FQNNGV. The CDR3 region is CASSLEGGRFGAQEQYF. DNA of the CDR3: TGTGCCAGCAGCTTAGAGGGCGGGAGGTTCGGTGCTCAAGAGCAGTACTTC. Filled out from reference TRBV11-2 and TRBJ2-7, the complete variable domain reads EAGVAQSPRYKIIEKRQSVAFWCNPISGHATLYWYQQILGQGPKLLIQFQNNGVVDDSQLPKDRFSAERLKGVDSTLKIQPAKLEDSAVYLCASSLEGGRFGAQEQYFGPGTRLTVT.

The genes are TRBV7-9 and TRBJ1-6; D is unclear. Trimming left V 5 bases short and J 10 bases short, with 15 bases between. The CDR3 consists of 14 residues. From germline, CDR1 is SEHNR and CDR2 FQNEAQ (reference sequence). CDR3 DNA: TGTGCCAGCAGCCCTAGTTGGGAAGGATCACCCCTCCACTTT. It translates to CASSPSWEGSPLHF.

V gene TRBV30 combines with J gene TRBJ1-6; D unclear. V was clipped by 0 bases and J by 6 bases, with 15 bases between them. Germline CDR1 GTSNPN, CDR2 SVGIG (reference sequence). The length of the CDR3 is 16 residues. CDR3 sequence: CAWSVDAPAGNSPLHF. CDR3 sequence (DNA): TGTGCCTGGAGTGTAGACGCGCCGGCGGGTAATTCACCCCTCCACTTT.

This chain connects TRBV21-1 to TRBJ2-7; the table's D call of TRBD1 was not tested on the DNA. TRBV21-1 is termed a pseudogene. This CDR3 has 17 amino acids. The CDR3 nucleotides are TGTGCCAGCAGCAAAGCCCCCGGACAGGGGGCAGACTACGAGCAGTACTTC. Its translation is CASSKAPGQGADYEQYF.

The chain combines TRBV7-7 with TRBJ2-7, with 10 bases that match TRBD2. CDR1 is SSHAT, CDR2 FNYEAQ, per germline (reference sequence). This CDR3 is 20 amino acids long. The junction had 23 bases not matched to a gene; V was cut back by 4 bases and J by 5 bases. CDR3: CASSCPKTGLANRRGHEQYF. Here the CDR3 DNA reads TGTGCCAGCAGCTGTCCTAAGACGGGACTAGCGAACCGGAGGGGCCACGAGCAGTACTTC.

This chain joins TRBV19 and TRBJ1-4; D might be TRBD1 (5 bases). The CDR3 has 15 residues. From germline, CDR1 is LNHDA and CDR2 SQIVND (reference sequence). Trimming removed 7 bases at V and 8 bases at J, with 20 bases between. The CDR3 DNA follows: TGTGCCAGTAAGAATTGGGACTCTCCAGACGAAAAACTGTTTTTT. It translates to CASKNWDSPDEKLFF.

The chain is built from TRBV4-3 and TRBJ1-1; 8 bases match TRBD1. From germline, CDR1 is LGHNA and CDR2 YSLEER. Losses at the gene ends were 1 base for V and 12 bases for J; bases not matched to a gene: 7. The CDR3 contains 13 residues. CDR3: CASSQGDRWLTFF. Here the CDR3 DNA reads TGCGCCAGCAGCCAAGGGGACAGGTGGTTGACTTTCTTT.

This rearrangement joins TRBV10-1 to TRBJ2-1; a weak D match, TRBD1 (7 bases). Germline V lookup: CDR1 WNHNN, CDR2 SYGVQD (reference sequence). V was trimmed by 2 bases and J by 8 bases, leaving 16 bases between them. The CDR3 runs to 15 residues. CDR3 loop: CASSELQGEVYEQFF. Written as DNA, the CDR3 is TGCGCCAGCAGTGAGCTTCAGGGGGAGGTATATGAGCAGTTCTTC.

This clone was picked up one time. The chain combines TRBV7-9 with TRBJ2-2; no clear D gene. The CDR3 has 13 amino acids. The V gene lost 8 bases and the J gene lost 6 bases, with 13 bases spanning the gap. Looked up from germline, CDR1 is SEHNR and CDR2 is FQNEAQ (reference sequence). This CDR3 is CASSHPMPGELFF. The CDR3 region has the DNA TGTGCCAGCTCGCACCCCATGCCCGGGGAGCTGTTTTTT. The whole variable domain, remainder taken from reference TRBV7-9 and TRBJ2-2, is DTGVSQNPRHKITKRGQNVTFRCDPISEHNRLYWYRQTLGQGPEFLTYFQNEAQLEKSRLLSDRFSAERPKGSFSTLEIQRTEQGDSAMYLCASSHPMPGELFFGEGSRLTVL.

V is TRBV5-4 and J is TRBJ2-7, with 7 bases aligning to TRBD2. Germline values: CDR1 SGHNT, CDR2 YYREEE (reference sequence). The CDR3 length is 12 residues. V gave up 2 bases and J gave up 5 bases; unmatched junction bases: 1. Written as DNA, the CDR3 is TGTGCCAGCAGCTTCGGGAGGAACGAGCAGTACTTC. The encoded protein is CASSFGRNEQYF.

The chain combines TRBV30 with TRBJ2-1; maybe TRBD2 (6 bases). Trimming shortened V by 4 bases and J by 2 bases, and 15 bases separated the two germline ends. CDR1 and CDR2 (germline): GTSNPN, SVGIG (reference sequence). The CDR3 sequence is 15 residues long. The CDR3 nucleotides are TGTGCCTGGACTTACACTAGCTCTCCCTACAATGAGCAGTTCTTC. This encodes CAWTYTSSPYNEQFF.

The chain has TRBV7-9 and TRBJ2-1; TRBD1 is a possible D gene (6 bases). The CDR3 has 19 amino acids. The germline V gene encodes CDR1 SEHNR and CDR2 FQNEAQ (reference sequence). V gave up 4 bases and J gave up 4 bases, with 26 bases separating them. Here the CDR3 reads CASSSSGANPIPHYNEQFF. The CDR3 coding sequence is TGTGCCAGCAGCTCGTCAGGGGCGAACCCCATCCCACATTACAATGAGCAGTTCTTC.

This clone was observed a handful of times. The V and J genes are TRBV9 and TRBJ1-1; 8 nucleotides agree with TRBD1. The V segment lost 5 bases and the J segment 1 base; nucleotides outside the gene matches: 4. The CDR3 is 14 amino acids. Looked up from germline, CDR1 is SGDLS and CDR2 is YYNGEE. CDR3 loop: CASSTGQANTEAFF. CDR3 DNA sequence: TGTGCCAGCAGTACGGGACAGGCGAACACTGAAGCTTTCTTT.